This T cell receptor (beta chain) appears in the sequencing data of a study of control samples from healthy donors and cancer patients. Profiling relied on immunoSEQ multiplex PCR, and the TCRdb table lists in-frame clones only, not all of them. This table holds 60,000 to 95,000 clones, approximately 80% found once. Germline assignment: CDR1 SGHTA and CDR2 FQGNSA. The V gene end was trimmed by 7 bases and the J gene end by 9 bases; junction bases not matched to a gene: 13. This CDR3 contains 15 residues. This receptor was identified in a man aged 45-65 years in good health. Sequenced: blood. The V gene is TRBV7-2, the J gene TRBJ2-1; 9 nucleotides align to TRBD2. The CDR3 spells CASTLRIAGAGEQFF. The CDR3 DNA reads as TGTGCCAGCACCCTTAGGATAGCGGGAGCGGGTGAGCAGTTCTTC.